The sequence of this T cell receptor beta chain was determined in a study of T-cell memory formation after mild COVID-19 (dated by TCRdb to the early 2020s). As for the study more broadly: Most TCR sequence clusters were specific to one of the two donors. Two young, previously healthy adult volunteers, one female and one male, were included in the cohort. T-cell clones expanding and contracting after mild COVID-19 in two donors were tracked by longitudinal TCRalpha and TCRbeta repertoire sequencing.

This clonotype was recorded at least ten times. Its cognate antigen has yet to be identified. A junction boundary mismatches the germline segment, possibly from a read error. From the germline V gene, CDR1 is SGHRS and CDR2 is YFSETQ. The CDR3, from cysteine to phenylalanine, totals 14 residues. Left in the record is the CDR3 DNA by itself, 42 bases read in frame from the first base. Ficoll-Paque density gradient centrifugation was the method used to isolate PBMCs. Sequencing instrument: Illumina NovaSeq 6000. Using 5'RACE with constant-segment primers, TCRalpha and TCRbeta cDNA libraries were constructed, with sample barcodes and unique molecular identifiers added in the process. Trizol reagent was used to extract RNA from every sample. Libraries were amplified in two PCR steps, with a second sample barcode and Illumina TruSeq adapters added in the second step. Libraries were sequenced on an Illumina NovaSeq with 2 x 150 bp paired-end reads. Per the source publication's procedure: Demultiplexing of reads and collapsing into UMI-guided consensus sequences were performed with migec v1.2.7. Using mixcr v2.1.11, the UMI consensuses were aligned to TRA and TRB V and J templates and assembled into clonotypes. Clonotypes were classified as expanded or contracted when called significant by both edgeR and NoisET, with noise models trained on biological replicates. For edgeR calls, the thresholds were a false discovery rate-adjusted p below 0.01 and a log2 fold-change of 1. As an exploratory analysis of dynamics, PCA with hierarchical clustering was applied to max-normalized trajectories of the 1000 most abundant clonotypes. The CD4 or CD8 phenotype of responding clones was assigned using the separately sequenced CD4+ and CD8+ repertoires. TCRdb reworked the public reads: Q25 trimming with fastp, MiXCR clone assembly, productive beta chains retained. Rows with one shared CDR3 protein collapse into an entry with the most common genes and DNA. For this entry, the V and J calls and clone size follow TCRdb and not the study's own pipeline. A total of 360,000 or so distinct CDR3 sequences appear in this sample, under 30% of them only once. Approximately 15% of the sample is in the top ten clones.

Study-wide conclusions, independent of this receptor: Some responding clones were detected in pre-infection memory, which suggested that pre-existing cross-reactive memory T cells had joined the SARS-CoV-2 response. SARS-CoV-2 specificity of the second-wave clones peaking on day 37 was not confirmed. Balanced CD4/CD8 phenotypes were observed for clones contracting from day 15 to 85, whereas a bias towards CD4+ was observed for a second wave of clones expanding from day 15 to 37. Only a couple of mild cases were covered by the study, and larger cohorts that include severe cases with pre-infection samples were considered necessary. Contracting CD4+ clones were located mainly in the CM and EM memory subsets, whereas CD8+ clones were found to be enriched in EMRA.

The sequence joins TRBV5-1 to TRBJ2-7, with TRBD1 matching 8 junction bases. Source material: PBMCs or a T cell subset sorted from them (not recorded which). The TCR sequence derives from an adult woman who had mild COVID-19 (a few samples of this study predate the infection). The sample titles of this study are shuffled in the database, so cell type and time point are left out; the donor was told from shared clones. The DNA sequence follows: TGTGCCAGCAGCTCGGGGACAGGATCCTACGAGCAGTACTTC. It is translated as CASSSGTGSYEQYF.